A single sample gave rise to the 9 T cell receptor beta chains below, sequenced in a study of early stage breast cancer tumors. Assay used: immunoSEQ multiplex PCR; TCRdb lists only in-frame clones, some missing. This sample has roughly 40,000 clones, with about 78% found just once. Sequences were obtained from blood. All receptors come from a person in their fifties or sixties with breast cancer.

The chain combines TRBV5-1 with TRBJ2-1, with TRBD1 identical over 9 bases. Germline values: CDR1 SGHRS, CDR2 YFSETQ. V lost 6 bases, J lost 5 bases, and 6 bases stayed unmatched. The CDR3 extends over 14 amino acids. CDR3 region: CASIRGQGNNEQFF. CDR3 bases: TGCGCCAGCATTCGGGGACAGGGTAACAATGAGCAGTTCTTC. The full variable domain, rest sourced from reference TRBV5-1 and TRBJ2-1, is KAGVTQTPRYLIKTRGQQVTLSCSPISGHRSVSWYQQTPGQGLQFLFEYFSETQRNKGNFPGRFSGRQFSNSRSEMNVSTLELGDSALYLCASIRGQGNNEQFFGPGTRLTVL.

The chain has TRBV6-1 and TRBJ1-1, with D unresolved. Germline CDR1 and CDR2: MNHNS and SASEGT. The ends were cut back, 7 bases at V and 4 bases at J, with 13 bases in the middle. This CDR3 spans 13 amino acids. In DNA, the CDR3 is TGTGCCAGCATGAGTTCGTCGGGCACTGAAGCTTTCTTT. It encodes CASMSSSGTEAFF.

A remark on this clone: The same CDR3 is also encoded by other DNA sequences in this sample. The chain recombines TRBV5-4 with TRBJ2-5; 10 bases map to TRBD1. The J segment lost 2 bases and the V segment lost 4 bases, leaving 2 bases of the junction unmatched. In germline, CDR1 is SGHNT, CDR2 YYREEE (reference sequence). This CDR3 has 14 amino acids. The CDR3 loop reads CASSLDRGQETQYF. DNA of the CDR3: TGTGCCAGCAGCCTGGACAGGGGGCAAGAGACCCAGTACTTC. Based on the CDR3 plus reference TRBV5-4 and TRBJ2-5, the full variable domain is ETGVTQSPTHLIKTRGQQVTLRCSSQSGHNTVSWYQQALGQGPQFIFQYYREEENGRGNFPPRFSGLQFPNYSSELNVNALELDDSALYLCASSLDRGQETQYFGPGTRLLVL.

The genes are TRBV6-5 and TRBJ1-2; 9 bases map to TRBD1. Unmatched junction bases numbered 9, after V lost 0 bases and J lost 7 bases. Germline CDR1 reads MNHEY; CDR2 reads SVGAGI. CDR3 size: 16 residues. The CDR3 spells CASSYSNAGQGSGYTF. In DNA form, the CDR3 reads TGTGCCAGCAGTTACTCGAACGCCGGACAGGGGTCTGGCTACACCTTC.

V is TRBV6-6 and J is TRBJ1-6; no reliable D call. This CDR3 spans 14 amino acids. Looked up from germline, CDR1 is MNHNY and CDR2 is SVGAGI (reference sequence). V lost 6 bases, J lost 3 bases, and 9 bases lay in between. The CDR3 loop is CASSESVYNSPLHF. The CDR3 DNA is TGTGCCAGCAGCGAAAGCGTCTATAATTCACCCCTCCACTTT.

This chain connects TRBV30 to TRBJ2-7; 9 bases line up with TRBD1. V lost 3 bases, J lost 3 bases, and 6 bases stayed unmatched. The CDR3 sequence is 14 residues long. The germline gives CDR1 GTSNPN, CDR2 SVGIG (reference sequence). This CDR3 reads CAWSAWGQGYEQYV. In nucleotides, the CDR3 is TGTGCCTGGAGCGCATGGGGACAGGGCTACGAGCAGTACGTC.

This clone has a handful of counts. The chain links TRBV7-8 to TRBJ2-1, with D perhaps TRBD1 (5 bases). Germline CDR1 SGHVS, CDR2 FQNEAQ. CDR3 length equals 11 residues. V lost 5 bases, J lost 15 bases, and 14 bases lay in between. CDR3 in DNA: TGTGCCAGCAGCGGGGCTATTGTTCCGTTCTTC. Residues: CASSGAIVPFF.

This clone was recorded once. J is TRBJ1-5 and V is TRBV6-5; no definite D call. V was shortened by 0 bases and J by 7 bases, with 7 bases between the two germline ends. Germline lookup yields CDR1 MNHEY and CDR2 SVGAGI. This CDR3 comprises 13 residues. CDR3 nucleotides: TGTGCCAGCAGTTACTCGAGGGTACAGCCCCAGCATTTT. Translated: CASSYSRVQPQHF.

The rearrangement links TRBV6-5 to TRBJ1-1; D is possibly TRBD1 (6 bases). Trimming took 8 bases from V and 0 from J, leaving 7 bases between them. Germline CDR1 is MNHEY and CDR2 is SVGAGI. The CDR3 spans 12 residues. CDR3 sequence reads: CASGQLNTEAFF. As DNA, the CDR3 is TGTGCCAGCGGACAGTTGAACACTGAAGCTTTCTTT.